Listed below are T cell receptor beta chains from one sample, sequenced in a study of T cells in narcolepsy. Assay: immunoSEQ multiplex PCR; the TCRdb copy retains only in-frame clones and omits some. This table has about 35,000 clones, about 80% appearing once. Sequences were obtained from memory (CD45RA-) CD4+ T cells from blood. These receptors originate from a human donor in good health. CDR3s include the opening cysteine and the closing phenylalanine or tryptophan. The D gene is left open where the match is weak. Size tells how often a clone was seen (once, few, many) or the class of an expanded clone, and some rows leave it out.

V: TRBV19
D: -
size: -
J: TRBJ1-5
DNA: TGTGCCAGTTTAAGAGATAGCAATCAGCCCCAGCATTTT
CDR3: CASLRDSNQPQHF

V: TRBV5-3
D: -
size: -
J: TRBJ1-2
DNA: TGTGCCAGCAGCTTGGATGTGCGGGCGCTTGGCTACACCTTC
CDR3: CASSLDVRALGYTF

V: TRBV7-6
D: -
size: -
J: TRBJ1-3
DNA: TGTGCCAGCAGCCTAACAGCAATCTCTGGAAACACCATATATTTT
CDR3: CASSLTAISGNTIYF

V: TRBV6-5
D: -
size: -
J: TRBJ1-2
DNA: TGTGCCACCAAGGGGAGGGGTATTGCTGGCTACACCTTC
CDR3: CATKGRGIAGYTF

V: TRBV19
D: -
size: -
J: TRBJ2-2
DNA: TGTGCCAGTAGTACCGAGTACACCGGGGAGCTGTTTTTT
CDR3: CASSTEYTGELFF

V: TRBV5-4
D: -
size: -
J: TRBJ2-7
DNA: TGTGCCAGCAGCGGGGACCCGACGAGCTACGAGCAGTACTTC
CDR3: CASSGDPTSYEQYF

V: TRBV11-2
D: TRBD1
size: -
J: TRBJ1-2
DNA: TGTGCCAGCAGCCAGGGGGACTGGGGCTACACCTTC
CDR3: CASSQGDWGYTF

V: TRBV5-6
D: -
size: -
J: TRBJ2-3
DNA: TGTGCCAGCAGCTTGGCCCAGGGACAGCGGGGAGATACGCAGTATTTT
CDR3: CASSLAQGQRGDTQYF

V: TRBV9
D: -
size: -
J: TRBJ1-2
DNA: TGTGCCAGCAGCGAGCGCAAAGGAGGCTACACCTTC
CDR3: CASSERKGGYTF

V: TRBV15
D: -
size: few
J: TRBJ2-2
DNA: TGTGCCACCAGCAGAGGGGGGGACAGAAGCACCGGGGAGCTGTTTTTT
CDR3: CATSRGGDRSTGELFF

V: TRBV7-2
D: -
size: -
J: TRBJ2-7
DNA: TGTGCCAGCAGCGCCATCGTTAGCTCCTACGAGCAGTACTTC
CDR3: CASSAIVSSYEQYF

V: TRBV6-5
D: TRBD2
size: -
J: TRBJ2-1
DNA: TGTGCCAGCAGTTACGGGGGACTAGCGGGAGGTCATGAGCAGTTCTTC
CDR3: CASSYGGLAGGHEQFF

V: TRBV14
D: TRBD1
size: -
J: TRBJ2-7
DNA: TGTGCCAGCAGCCACCGACAGGGGCCCTCCTACGAGCAGTACTTC
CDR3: CASSHRQGPSYEQYF

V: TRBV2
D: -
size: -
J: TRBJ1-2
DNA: TGTGCCAGCAGTGAAGCTAGGTGGCAGGGTAGGCACTATGGCTACACCTTC
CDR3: CASSEARWQGRHYGYTF

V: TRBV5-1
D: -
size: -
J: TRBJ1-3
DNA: TGCGCCAGCAGCCCAGGGGAAGGATGGAACACCATATATTTT
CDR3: CASSPGEGWNTIYF

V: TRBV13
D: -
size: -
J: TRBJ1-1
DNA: TGTGCCAGCAGCTCAACCCCTTTGACAGGCCTTAGGGACACTGAAGCTTTCTTT
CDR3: CASSSTPLTGLRDTEAFF

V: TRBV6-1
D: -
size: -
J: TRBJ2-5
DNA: TGTGCCAGCAGCGTTACAGGGTACGGAGAGACCCAGTACTTC
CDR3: CASSVTGYGETQYF

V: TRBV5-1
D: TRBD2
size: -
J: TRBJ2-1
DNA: TGCGCCAGCGGACAAGAGGGGACTAGTCTCTACAATGAGCAGTTCTTC
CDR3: CASGQEGTSLYNEQFF

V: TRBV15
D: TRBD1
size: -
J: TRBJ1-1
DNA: TGTGCCACCAGCAGGGAGGGACAGGGGAACACTGAAGCTTTCTTT
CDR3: CATSREGQGNTEAFF

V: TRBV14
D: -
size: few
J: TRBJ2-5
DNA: TGTGCCAGCAGCCAAGTCCTAGGCGGAACATTCCAAGAGACCCAGTACTTC
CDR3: CASSQVLGGTFQETQYF

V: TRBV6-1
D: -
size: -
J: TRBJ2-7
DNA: TGTGCCAGCAGCCCCGGGGAAAGGAGATTTTACGAGCAGTACTTC
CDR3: CASSPGERRFYEQYF

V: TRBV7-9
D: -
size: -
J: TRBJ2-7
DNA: TGTGCCAGCAGCGATACCAACTCCTACGAGCAGTACTTC
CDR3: CASSDTNSYEQYF

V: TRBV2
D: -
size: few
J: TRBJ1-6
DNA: TGTGCCAGCAGTGAAACCGGAGATTCACCCCTCCACTTT
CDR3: CASSETGDSPLHF

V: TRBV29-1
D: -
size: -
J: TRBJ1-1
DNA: TGCAGCGTTGTTGCTCAGGGGACGTTTGGCACTGAAGCTTTCTTT
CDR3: CSVVAQGTFGTEAFF

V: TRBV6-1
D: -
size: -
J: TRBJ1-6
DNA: TGTGCCAGCAGTGAGTGGGACCTTTGGGGGGATTCACCCCTCCACTTT
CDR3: CASSEWDLWGDSPLHF

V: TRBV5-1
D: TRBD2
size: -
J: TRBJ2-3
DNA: TGCGCCAGCAGCTTAAACGGGGGGGCCGGAGATACGCAGTATTTT
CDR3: CASSLNGGAGDTQYF

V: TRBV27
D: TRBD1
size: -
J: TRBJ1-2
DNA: TGTGCCAGCCGTATCCGGACAGGGGTTAACTATGGCTACACCTTC
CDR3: CASRIRTGVNYGYTF

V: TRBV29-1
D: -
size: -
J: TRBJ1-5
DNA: TGCAGCGTCAGTGAAAGGGGGACGCCTTGGCCCCAGCATTTT
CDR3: CSVSERGTPWPQHF

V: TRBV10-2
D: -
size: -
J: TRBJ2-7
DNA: TGCGCCAGCAGTGAGGCGAAGGGGACTCGTGGAAGGGAGCAGTACTTC
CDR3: CASSEAKGTRGREQYF

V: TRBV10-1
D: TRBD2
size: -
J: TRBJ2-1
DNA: TGCGCCAGCAGTGAGGTTCGGCGGGGGGGTGAGCAGTTCTTC
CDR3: CASSEVRRGGEQFF

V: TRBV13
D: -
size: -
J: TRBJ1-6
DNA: TGTGCCAGCAGCTTGGGGAATTCACCCCTCCACTTT
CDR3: CASSLGNSPLHF

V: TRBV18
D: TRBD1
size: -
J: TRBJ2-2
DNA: TGTGCCAGCTCACGATCCGGGACAGCGAACACCGGGGAGCTGTTTTTT
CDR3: CASSRSGTANTGELFF

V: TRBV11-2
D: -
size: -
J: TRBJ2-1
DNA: TGTGCCAGCAGCCGCCTTCGGACACGGGGTTGGGGTGAGCAGTTCTTC
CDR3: CASSRLRTRGWGEQFF

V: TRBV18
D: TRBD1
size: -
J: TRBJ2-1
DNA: TGTGCCAGCTCACCAATGTACAGGGGGCCCAGCTCCTACAATGAGCAGTTCTTC
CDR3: CASSPMYRGPSSYNEQFF

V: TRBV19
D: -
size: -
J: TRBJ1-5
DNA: TGTGCCAGTAGTATATGGGGACGAACCCGCAATCAGCCCCAGCATTTT
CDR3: CASSIWGRTRNQPQHF

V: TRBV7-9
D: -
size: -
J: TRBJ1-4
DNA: TGTGCCAGCAGCTTATTACGAGGGCAGGGAAGTGAAAAACTGTTTTTT
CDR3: CASSLLRGQGSEKLFF

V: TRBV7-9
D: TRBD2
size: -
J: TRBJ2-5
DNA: TGTGCCAGCAGCTCGCCGGGGACTAGCCAGAAAGAGACCCAGTACTTC
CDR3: CASSSPGTSQKETQYF

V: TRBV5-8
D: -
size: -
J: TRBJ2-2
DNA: TGTGCCAGCAGCTTGGGAACCGCGAACACCGGGGAGCTGTTTTTT
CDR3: CASSLGTANTGELFF

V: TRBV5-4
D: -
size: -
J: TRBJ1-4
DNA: TGTGCCAGCAGCCACGCGGGTTCAACTAATGAAAAACTGTTTTTT
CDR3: CASSHAGSTNEKLFF

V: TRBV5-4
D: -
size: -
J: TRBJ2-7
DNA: TGTGCCAGCAGGGGGGACGCTACCTACGAGCAGTACTTC
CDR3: CASRGDATYEQYF

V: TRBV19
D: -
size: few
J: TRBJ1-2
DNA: TGTGCCACCGTAAAGGACAAGGCCTATGGCTACACCTTC
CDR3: CATVKDKAYGYTF

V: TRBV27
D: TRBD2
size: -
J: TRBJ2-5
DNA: TGTGCCAGCAGTTCCGACTCTTCTAGCGGGAGCGCGAAGACCCAGTACTTC
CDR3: CASSSDSSSGSAKTQYF

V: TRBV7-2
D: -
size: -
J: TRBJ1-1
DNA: TGTGCCAGCAGCTTTCCCCGGGCAGGGACGGGCCGTAACACTGAAGCTTTCTTT
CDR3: CASSFPRAGTGRNTEAFF

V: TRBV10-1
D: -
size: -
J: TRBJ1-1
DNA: TGCGCCAGCCGAAGGCTGAACACTGAAGCTTTCTTT
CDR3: CASRRLNTEAFF

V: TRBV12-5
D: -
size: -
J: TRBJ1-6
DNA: TGTGCTAGTCGGGGGAAAGCCTATAATTCACCCCTCCACTTT
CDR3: CASRGKAYNSPLHF

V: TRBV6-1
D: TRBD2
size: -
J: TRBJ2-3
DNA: TGTGCCAGCAGGGAACTAGCGGGAGAAAGTACGCAGTATTTT
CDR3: CASRELAGESTQYF

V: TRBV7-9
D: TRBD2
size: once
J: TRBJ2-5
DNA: TGTGCCAGCAGCTCGGGACTAGCGGGGATCGAGACCCAGTACTTC
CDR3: CASSSGLAGIETQYF

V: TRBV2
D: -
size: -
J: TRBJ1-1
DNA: TGTGCCAGCACCTTGAGGCGTACGAACATGAACACTGAAGCTTTCTTT
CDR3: CASTLRRTNMNTEAFF

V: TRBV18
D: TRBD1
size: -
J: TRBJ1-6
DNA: TGTGCCAGCTCACCGGGACAGGGTGGAATGAATTCACCCCTCCACTTT
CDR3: CASSPGQGGMNSPLHF

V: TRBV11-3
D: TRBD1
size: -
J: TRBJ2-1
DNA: TGTGCCAGCAGCCCAAGATCAGGGGGCGGCAACAATGAGCAGTTCTTC
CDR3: CASSPRSGGGNNEQFF

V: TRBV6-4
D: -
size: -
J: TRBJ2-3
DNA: TGTGCCAGCAGTCGTGACAGCAGTGTTGCGCAGTATTTT
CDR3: CASSRDSSVAQYF

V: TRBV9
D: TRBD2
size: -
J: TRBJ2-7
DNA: TGTGCCAGCAGCGTAGAAAGCGGGAAGGACTACGAGCAGTACTTC
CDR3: CASSVESGKDYEQYF

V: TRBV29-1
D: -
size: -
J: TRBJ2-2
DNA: TGCAGCGTTGACCCCGGGGGCGCGAACACCGGGGAGCTGTTTTTT
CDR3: CSVDPGGANTGELFF

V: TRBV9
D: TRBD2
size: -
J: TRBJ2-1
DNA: TGTGCCAGCAGCCCCACTAGCGAGACTTACAATGAGCAGTTCTTC
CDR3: CASSPTSETYNEQFF

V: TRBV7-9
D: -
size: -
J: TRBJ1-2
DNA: TGTGCCAGCAGCGCCGAGGCGGTCTATGGCTACACCTTC
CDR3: CASSAEAVYGYTF

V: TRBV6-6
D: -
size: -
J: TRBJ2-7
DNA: TGTGCCAGCAATCGGAGGGGGACTTATTCCTACGAGCAGTACTTC
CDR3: CASNRRGTYSYEQYF

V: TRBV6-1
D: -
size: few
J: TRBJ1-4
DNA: TGTGCCAGCAGTGAATTAGGAGGACGAGGAAATGAAAAACTGTTTTTT
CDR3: CASSELGGRGNEKLFF

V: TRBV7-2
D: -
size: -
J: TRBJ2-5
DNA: TGTGCCAGCAGCCGTAACCCAGCGGGCGAGACCCAGTACTTC
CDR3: CASSRNPAGETQYF